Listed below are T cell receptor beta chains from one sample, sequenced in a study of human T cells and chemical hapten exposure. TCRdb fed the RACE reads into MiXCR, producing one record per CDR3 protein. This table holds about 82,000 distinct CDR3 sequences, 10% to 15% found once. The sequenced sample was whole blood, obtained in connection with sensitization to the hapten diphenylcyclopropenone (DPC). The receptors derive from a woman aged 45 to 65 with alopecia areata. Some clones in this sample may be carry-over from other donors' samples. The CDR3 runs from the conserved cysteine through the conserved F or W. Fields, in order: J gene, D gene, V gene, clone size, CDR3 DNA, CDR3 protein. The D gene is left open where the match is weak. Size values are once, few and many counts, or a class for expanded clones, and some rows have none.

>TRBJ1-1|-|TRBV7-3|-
TGTGCCAGCAGCTCAAACCTGAACACTGAAGCTTTCTTT
CASSSNLNTEAFF
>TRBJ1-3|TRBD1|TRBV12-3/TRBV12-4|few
TGTGCCAGCAGTTTTCGAGGCGGAGGGGGCCCTGGAAACACCATATATTTT
CASSFRGGGGPGNTIYF
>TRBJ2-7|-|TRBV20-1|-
TGCAGTGCTACGTGGGGCTCCTACGAGCAGTACTTC
CSATWGSYEQYF
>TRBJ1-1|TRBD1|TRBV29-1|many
TGCAGCGTGGAGGGGGCGGACGATACTGAAGCTTTCTTT
CSVEGADDTEAFF
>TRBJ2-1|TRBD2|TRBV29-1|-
TGCAGCGTTGACGCGGGGGGCTACAATGAGCAGTTCTTC
CSVDAGGYNEQFF
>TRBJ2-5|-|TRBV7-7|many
TGTGCTAGCAGCTTAGGGCGGGTCCAAGAGACCCAGTACTTC
CASSLGRVQETQYF
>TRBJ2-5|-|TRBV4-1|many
TGCGCCAGCAGTCTGGCCCAGGGGGAGACCCAGTACTTC
CASSLAQGETQYF
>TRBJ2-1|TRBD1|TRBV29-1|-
TGCAGCGCCGATGGACAGGGGGCAAATGAGCAGTTCTTC
CSADGQGANEQFF
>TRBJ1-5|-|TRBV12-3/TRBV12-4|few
TGTGCCAGCAGCAGAGGGGAGGGTCAGCCCCAGCATTTT
CASSRGEGQPQHF
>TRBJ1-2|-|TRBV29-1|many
TGCAGCGTTCGACACCCCTATGGCTACACCTTC
CSVRHPYGYTF
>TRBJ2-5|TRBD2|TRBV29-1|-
TGCAGCGTTGAGCCTAGCGGGGGGGAGACCCAGTACTTC
CSVEPSGGETQYF
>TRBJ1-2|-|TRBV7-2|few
TGTGCCAGCAGCTTAGTCAGTGGCAGTAACTATGGCTACACCTTC
CASSLVSGSNYGYTF
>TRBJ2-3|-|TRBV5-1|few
TGCGCCAGCAGCCAGGACGGACGCACAGATACGCAGTATTTT
CASSQDGRTDTQYF
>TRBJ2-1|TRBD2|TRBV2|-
TGTGCCTGTACTGGCGGGGGATACAATGAGCAGTTCTTC
CACTGGGYNEQFF
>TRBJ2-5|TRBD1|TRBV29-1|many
TGCAGCGTTGAAACTGAGGGACAGCCCCAGTACTTC
CSVETEGQPQYF
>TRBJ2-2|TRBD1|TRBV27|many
TGTGCCAGCTCATGGGGACAGGGTCTTACCGGGGAGCTGTTTTTT
CASSWGQGLTGELFF
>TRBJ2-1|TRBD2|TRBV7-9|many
TGTGCCAGCAGCCTCGTTAGGGGAGGGCAGAATGAGCAGTTCTTC
CASSLVRGGQNEQFF
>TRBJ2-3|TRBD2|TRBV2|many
TGTGCCAGCGGGGGGACTAGCGGGAGTTGGGGCACAGATACGCAGTATTTT
CASGGTSGSWGTDTQYF
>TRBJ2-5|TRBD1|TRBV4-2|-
TGTGCCAGCAGCCAAGGGGACAGGAGCGATGAGACCCAGTACTTC
CASSQGDRSDETQYF
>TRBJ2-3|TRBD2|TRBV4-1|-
TGCGCCAGCAGCCAACTGGGACTAGCGGCTAGCACAGATACGCAGTATTTT
CASSQLGLAASTDTQYF
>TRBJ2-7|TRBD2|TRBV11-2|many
TGTGCCAGCAGCTTAAGGTCGCGCGGGACTAGCATTTACGAGCAGTACTTC
CASSLRSRGTSIYEQYF
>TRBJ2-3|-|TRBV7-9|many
TGTGCCAGCAGATGGGACTCGAGCACAGATACGCAGTATTTT
CASRWDSSTDTQYF
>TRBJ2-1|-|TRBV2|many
TGTGCCAGCAGTGAACCAGGACATGAGCAGTTCTTC
CASSEPGHEQFF
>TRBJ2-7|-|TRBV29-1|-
TGCAGCGTTGAAGATCGGGCAGGGGTCTACGAGCAGTACTTC
CSVEDRAGVYEQYF
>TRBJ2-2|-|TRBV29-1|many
TGCAGCGTTGTAACAGTGAACACCGGGGAGCTGTTTTTT
CSVVTVNTGELFF
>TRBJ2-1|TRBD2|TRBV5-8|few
TGTGCCAGCAGCTTTAGCCTAGCGGGAGGCGCCGGCTCCTACAATGAGCAGTTCTTC
CASSFSLAGGAGSYNEQFF
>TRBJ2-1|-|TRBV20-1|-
TGCAGTCCAGTAAGACTCGAAACCTACAATGAGCAGTTCTTC
CSPVRLETYNEQFF